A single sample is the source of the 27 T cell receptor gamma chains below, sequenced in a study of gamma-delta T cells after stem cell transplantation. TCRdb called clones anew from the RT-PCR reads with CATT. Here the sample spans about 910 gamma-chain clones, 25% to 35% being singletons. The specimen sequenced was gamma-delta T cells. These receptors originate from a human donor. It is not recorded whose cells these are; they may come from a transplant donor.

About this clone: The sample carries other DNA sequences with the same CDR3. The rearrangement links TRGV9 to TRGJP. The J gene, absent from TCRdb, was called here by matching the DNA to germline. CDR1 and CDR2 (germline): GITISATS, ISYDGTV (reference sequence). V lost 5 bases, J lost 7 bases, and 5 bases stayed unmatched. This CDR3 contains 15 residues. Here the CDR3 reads CALWVEELGKKIKVF. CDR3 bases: TGTGCCTTGTGGGTGGAGGAGTTGGGCAAAAAAATCAAGGTATTT.

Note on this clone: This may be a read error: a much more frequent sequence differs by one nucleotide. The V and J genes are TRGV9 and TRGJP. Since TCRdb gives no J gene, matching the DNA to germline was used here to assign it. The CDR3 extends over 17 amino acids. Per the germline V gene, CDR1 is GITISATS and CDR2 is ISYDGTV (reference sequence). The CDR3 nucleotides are TGTGCCTTGTGGGAGGTGCAAGGCGAGTCGGGCAAAAAAATCAAGGTATTT. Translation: CALWEVQGESGKKIKVF.

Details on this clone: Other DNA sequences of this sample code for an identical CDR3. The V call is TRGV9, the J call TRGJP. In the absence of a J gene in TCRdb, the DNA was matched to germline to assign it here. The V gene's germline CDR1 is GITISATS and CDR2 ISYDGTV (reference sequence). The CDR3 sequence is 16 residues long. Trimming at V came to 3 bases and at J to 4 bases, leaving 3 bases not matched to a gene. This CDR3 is CALWELQELGKKIKVF. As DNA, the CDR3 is TGTGCCTTGTGGGAGCTTCAAGAGTTGGGCAAAAAAATCAAGGTATTT.

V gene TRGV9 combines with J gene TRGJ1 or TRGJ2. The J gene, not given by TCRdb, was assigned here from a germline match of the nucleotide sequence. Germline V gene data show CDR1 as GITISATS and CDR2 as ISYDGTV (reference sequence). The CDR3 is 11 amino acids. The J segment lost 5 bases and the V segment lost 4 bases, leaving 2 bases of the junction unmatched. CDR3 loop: CALWEDYKKLF. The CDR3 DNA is TGTGCCTTGTGGGAAGATTATAAGAAACTCTTT.

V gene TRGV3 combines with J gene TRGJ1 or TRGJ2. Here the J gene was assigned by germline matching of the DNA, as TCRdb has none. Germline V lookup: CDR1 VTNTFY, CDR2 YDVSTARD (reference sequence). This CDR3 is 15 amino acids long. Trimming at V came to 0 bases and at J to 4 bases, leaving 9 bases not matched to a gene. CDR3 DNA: TGTGCCACCTGGGACAGGCTAAATCAATATTATAAGAAACTCTTT. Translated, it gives CATWDRLNQYYKKLF.

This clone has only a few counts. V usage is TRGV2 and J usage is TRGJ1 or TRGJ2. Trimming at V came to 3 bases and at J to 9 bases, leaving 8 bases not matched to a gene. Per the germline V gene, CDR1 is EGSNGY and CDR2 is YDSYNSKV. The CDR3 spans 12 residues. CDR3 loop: CATWDLGIKKLF. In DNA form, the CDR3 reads TGTGCCACCTGGGACCTCGGTATTAAGAAACTCTTT.

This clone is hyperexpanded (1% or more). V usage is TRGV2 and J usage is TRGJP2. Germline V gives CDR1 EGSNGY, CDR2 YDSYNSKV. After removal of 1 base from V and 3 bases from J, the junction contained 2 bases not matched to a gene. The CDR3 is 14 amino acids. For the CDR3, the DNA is TGTGCCACCTGGGACGGCCGTAGTGATTGGATCAAGACGTTT. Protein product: CATWDGRSDWIKTF.

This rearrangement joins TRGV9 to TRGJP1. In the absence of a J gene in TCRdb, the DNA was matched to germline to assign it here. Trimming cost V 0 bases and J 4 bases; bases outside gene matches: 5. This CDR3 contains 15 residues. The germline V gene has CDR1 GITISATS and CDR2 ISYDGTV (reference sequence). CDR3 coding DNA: TGTGCCTTGTGGGAGGTGATGGGCACTGGTTGGTTCAAGATATTT. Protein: CALWEVMGTGWFKIF.

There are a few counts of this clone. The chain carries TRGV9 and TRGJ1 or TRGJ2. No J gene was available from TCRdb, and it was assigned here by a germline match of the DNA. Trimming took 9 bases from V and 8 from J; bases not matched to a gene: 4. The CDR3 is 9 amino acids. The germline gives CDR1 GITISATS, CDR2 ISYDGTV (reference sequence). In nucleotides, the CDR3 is TGTGCCTTGGTTAATAAGAAACTCTTT. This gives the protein CALVNKKLF.

CDR3 amino acids: CALWEVSGELGKKIKVF. The CDR3 DNA follows: TGTGCCTTGTGGGAGGTTTCCGGAGAGTTGGGCAAAAAAATCAAGGTATTT. The chain combines TRGV9 with TRGJP. The J gene, absent from TCRdb, was called here by matching the DNA to germline. CDR1 and CDR2 (germline): GITISATS, ISYDGTV (reference sequence). Unmatched junction bases numbered 6, after V lost 1 base and J lost 6 bases. This CDR3 has 17 residues.

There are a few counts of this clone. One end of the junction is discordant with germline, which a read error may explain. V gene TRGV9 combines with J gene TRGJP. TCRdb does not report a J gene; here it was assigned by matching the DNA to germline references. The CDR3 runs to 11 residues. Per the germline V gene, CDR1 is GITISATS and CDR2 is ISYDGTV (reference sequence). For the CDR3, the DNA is TGCTCCGGTTGGGCAAAAAAAATCAAGGTATTT. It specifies CSGWAKKIKVF.

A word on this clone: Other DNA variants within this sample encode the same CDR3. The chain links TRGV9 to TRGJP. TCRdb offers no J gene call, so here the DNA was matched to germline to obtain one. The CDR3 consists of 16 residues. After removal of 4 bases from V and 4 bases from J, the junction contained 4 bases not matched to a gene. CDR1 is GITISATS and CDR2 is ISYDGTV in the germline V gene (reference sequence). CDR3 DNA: TGTGCCTTGTGGGAAACTCAAGAGTTGGGCAAAAAAATCAAGGTATTT. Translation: CALWETQELGKKIKVF.

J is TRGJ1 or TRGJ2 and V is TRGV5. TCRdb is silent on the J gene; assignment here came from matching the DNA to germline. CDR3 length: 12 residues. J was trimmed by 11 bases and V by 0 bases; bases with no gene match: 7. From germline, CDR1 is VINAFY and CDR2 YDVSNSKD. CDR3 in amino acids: CATWDRHREKLF. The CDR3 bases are TGTGCCACCTGGGACAGGCATAGGGAGAAACTCTTT.

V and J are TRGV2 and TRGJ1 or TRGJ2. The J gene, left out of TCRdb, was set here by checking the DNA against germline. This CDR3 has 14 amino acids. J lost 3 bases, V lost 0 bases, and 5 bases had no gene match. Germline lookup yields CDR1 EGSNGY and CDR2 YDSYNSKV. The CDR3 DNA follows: TGTGCCACCTGGGACGGGCGGGGTTATTATAAGAAACTCTTT. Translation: CATWDGRGYYKKLF.

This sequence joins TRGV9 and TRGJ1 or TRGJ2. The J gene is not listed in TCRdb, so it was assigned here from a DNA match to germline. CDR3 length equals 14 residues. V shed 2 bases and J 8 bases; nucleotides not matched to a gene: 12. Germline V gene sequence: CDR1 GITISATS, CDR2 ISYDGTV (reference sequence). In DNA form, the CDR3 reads TGTGCCTTGTGGGAGGCCGGAATATTAGATAAGAAACTCTTT. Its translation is CALWEAGILDKKLF.

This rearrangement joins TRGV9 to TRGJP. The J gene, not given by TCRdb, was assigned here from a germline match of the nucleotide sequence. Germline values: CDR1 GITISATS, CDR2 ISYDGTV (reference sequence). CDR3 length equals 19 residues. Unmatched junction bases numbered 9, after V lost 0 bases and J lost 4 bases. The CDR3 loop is CALWEVLRIQELGKKIKVF. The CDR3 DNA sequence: TGTGCCTTGTGGGAGGTGCTGAGGATTCAAGAGTTGGGCAAAAAAATCAAGGTATTT.

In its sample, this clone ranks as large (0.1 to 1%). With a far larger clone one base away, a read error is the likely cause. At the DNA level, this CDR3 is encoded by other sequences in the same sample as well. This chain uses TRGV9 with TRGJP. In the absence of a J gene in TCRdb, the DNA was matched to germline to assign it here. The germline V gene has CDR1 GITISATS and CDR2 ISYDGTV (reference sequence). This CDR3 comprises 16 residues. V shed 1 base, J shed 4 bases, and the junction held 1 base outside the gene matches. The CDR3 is CALWEVQELGKKIKVF. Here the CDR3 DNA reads TGTGCCTTGTGGGAGGTACAAGAGTTGGGCAAAAAAATCAAGGTATTT.

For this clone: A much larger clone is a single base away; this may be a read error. DNA of the CDR3: TGTGCCTTGTGGGGGGTGCAAGGGGAGTTGGGCAAAAAAATCAAGGTATTT. Translated, it gives CALWGVQGELGKKIKVF. The chain is built from TRGV9 and TRGJP. The J gene is absent in TCRdb and was assigned here via DNA matching to germline. The CDR3 covers 17 residues. The germline gives CDR1 GITISATS, CDR2 ISYDGTV (reference sequence).

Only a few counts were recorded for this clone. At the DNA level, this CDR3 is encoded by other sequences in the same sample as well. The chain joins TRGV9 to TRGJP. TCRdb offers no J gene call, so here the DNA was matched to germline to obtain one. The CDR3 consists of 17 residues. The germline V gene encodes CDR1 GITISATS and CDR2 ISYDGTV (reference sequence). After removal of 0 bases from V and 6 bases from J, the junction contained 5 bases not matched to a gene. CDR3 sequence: CALWEVRRELGKKIKVF. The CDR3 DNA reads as TGTGCCTTGTGGGAGGTGCGTCGAGAGTTGGGCAAAAAAATCAAGGTATTT.

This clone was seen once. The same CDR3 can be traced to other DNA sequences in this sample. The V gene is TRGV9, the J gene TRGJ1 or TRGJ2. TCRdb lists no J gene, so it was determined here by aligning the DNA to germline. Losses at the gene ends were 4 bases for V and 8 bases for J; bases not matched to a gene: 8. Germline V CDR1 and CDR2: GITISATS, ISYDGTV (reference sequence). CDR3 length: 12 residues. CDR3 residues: CALWDGGHKKLF. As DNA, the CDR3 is TGTGCCTTGTGGGACGGAGGTCATAAGAAACTCTTT.

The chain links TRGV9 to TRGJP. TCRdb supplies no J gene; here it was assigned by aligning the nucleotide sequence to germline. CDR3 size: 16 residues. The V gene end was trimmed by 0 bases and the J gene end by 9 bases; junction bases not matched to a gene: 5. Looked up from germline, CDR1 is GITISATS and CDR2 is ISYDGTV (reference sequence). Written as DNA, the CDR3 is TGTGCCTTGTGGGAGGTGCCACGGTTGGGCAAAAAAATCAAGGTATTT. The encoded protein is CALWEVPRLGKKIKVF.

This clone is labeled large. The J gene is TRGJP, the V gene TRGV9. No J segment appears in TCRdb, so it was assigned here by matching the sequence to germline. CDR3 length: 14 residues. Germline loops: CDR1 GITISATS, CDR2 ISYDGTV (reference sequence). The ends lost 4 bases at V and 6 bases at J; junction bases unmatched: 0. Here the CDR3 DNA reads TGTGCCTTGTGGGAAGAGTTGGGCAAAAAAATCAAGGTATTT. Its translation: CALWEELGKKIKVF.

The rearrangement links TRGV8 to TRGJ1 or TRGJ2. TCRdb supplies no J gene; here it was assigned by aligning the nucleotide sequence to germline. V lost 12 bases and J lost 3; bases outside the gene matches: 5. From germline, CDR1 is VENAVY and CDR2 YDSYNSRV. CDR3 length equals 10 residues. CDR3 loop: CASVYYKKLF. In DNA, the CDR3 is TGTGCCTCTGTTTATTATAAGAAACTCTTT.

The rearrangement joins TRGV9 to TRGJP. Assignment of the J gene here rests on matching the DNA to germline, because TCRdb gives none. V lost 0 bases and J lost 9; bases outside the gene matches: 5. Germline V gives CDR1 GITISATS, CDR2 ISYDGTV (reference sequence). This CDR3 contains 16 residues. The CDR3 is CALWEVRRLGKKIKVF. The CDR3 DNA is TGTGCCTTGTGGGAGGTGCGACGGTTGGGCAAAAAAATCAAGGTATTT.

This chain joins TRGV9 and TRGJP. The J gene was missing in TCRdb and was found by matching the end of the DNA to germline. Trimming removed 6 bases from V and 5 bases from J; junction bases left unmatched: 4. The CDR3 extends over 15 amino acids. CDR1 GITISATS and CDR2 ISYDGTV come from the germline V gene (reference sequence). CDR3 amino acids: CALWIEELGKKIKVF. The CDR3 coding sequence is TGTGCCTTGTGGATAGAAGAGTTGGGCAAAAAAATCAAGGTATTT.

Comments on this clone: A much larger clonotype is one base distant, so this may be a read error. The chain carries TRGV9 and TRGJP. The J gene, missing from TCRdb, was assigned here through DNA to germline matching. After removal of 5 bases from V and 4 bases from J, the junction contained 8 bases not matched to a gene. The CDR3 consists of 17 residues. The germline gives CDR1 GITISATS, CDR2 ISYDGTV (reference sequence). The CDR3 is CALWVVPQELGKKIKVF. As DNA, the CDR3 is TGTGCCTTGTGGGTGGTCCCCCAAGAGTTGGGCAAAAAAATCAAGGTATTT.

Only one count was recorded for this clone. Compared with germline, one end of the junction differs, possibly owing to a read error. This CDR3 is CAVWEPPSYKKLF. The CDR3 coding sequence is TGTGCCGTGTGGGAGCCCCCAAGTTATAAGAAACTCTTT. V and J are TRGV9 and TRGJ1 or TRGJ2. TCRdb offers no J gene call, so here the DNA was matched to germline to obtain one. The germline gives CDR1 GITISATS, CDR2 ISYDGTV (reference sequence). CDR3 length: 13 residues.